These 5 T cell receptor beta chains share one sample of origin, sequenced in a study of breast tumors, draining lymph nodes, adjacent tissues. TCRdb independently ran MiXCR on the multiplex PCR reads; one entry per CDR3 protein. The sample shows 50,000 to 55,000 distinct CDR3 sequences, approximately 45% of them seen only once. Sample: breast tumor tissue. The receptor set was obtained from a female donor with breast cancer. Some clones in this sample may be carry-over from other donors' samples.

About this clonotype itself: The junction does not match germline at one end; this may be a read error. The chain combines TRBV20-1 with TRBJ2-7, with D possibly being TRBD2 (6 bases). This CDR3 is built from 14 residues. Germline CDR1 reads DFQATT; CDR2 reads SNEGSKA (reference sequence). CDR3 residues: CSATRGRDSYEQYF. The CDR3 DNA is TGCAGTGCTACCCGGGGCAGGGACTCCTACGAACAGTACTTC.

This clonotype has a single count. One end of the junction varies from germline; a read error may be responsible. The chain uses TRBV7-2 and TRBJ1-6; TRBD1 might be the D (5 bases). CDR3 length: 14 amino acids. CDR1 is SGHTA, CDR2 FQGNSA, per germline. The CDR3 region has the DNA TGTGCCAGCAGCCTGGGGGACCCAAATTCACCCCACCACTTT. Encoded protein: CASSLGDPNSPHHF. The full variable domain, its missing parts supplied by reference TRBV7-2 and TRBJ1-6, is GAGVSQSPSNKVTEKGKDVELRCDPISGHTALYWYRQSLGQGLEFLIYFQGNSAPDKSGLPSDRFSAERTGGSVSTLTIQRTQQEDSAVYLCASSLGDPNSPHHFGNGTRLTVT.

This clonotype has a count of ten or more. V and J are TRBV11-3 and TRBJ2-3; D perhaps matches TRBD2 (6 bases). The ends were cut back, 1 base at V and 3 bases at J, with 11 bases in the middle. The germline V gene encodes CDR1 SGHNT and CDR2 YENEEA. The CDR3 is 15 residues long. The CDR3 nucleotides read TGTGCCAGCAGCTTAGCTAGCGTGGGTACAGATACGCAGTATTTT. It translates to CASSLASVGTDTQYF.

V and J are TRBV2 and TRBJ2-7; D may be TRBD1 or TRBD2 (5 bases each). Trimming stripped 4 bases from V and 0 bases from J, with 16 bases between. Germline assignment: CDR1 SNHLY and CDR2 FYNNEI. This CDR3 spans 16 amino acids. The DNA of the CDR3 is TGTGCCAGCAGTGCTAGGAAACGGGGACGCTCCTACGAGCAGTACTTC. As protein: CASSARKRGRSYEQYF.

This clonotype was detected many times. The chain joins TRBV12-3 or TRBV12-4 to TRBJ2-2; D gene unclear. Trimming removed 3 bases at V and 3 bases at J, with 8 bases between. The CDR3 has 14 residues. CDR3 nucleotide sequence: TGTGCCAGCAGTTTTTTGGCGGACACCGGGGAGCTGTTTTTT. Translation: CASSFLADTGELFF.